Many counts were recorded for the clone carrying this T cell receptor beta chain. Its antigen is currently unknown. With molecular barcodes, quantitative 5'-RACE was used to make the TCR beta libraries. TCRdb independently ran MiXCR on the 5' RACE reads; one entry per CDR3 protein. The sample has approximately 25,000 distinct CDR3 sequences, approximately 16% seen once. This record comes from a study of CD8 T cells in ankylosing spondylitis. Findings of the study overall: The clones that were linked to disease were reported to be significantly enriched in matched synovial fluid samples from ankylosing spondylitis patients. What seemed typical of ankylosing spondylitis blood was a TCR beta motif built from eight highly homologous variants. Disease-associated clonotypes exhibited CD8+ identity and were relatively infrequent in peripheral blood.

This CDR3 spans 14 amino acids. Trimming removed 5 bases from V and 2 bases from J, with 11 bases in between. Germline CDR1 and CDR2: MDHEN and SYDVKM. V gene TRBV28 combines with J gene TRBJ2-3; D not certain. The specimen was blood. The TCR was taken from a male donor with ankylosing spondylitis or in good health (not recorded which). CDR3 in amino acids: CASSASGPTDTQYF. The DNA of the CDR3 is TGTGCCAGCAGTGCCTCCGGCCCCACAGATACGCAGTATTTT.